This T cell receptor (beta chain) was sequenced during a study of T cells after posttransplantation cyclophosphamide. Profiling relied on immunoSEQ multiplex PCR, and the TCRdb table lists in-frame clones only, not all of them. Among about 20,000 clones listed, roughly 87% were seen once. In the case of this clone: Its specificity is not known.

Study findings and constraints: TRB overlap between skin or GI tissue T cells and blood was limited. After PTCy, TRB diversity resembled that of CNI/methotrexate controls. Donor CD8+ memory clones often dominated recipient blood repertoires at later times.

A marrow graft followed busulfan-fludarabine conditioning, with cyclophosphamide on days +3 and +4. Germline V gene lookup returns CDR1 KGHSH and CDR2 LQKENI. CDR3 length: 16 amino acids. The V and J ends lost 6 bases and 4 bases, in that order; junction bases with no gene match: 11. This receptor was taken from a female patient aged 40-49 years who received an allogeneic stem cell transplant from a related donor, was CMV-positive, and had no GVHD. The T cells may come from the graft donor. The input for sequencing was PBMCs, taken after allogeneic stem cell transplant with posttransplant cyclophosphamide. The chain recombines TRBV18 with TRBJ1-5; 8 nucleotides agree with TRBD1. The CDR3 DNA sequence: TGTGCCAGCTCGTACACAGGGGGGATGGGTAATCAGCCCCAGCATTTT. This sequence encodes CASSYTGGMGNQPQHF. Full variable domain (rest looked up from reference TRBV18 and TRBJ1-5): NAGVMQNPRHLVRRRGQEARLRCSPMKGHSHVYWYRQLPEEGLKFMVYLQKENIIDESGMPKERFSAEFPKEGPSILRIQQVVRGDSAAYFCASSYTGGMGNQPQHFGDGTRLSIL.